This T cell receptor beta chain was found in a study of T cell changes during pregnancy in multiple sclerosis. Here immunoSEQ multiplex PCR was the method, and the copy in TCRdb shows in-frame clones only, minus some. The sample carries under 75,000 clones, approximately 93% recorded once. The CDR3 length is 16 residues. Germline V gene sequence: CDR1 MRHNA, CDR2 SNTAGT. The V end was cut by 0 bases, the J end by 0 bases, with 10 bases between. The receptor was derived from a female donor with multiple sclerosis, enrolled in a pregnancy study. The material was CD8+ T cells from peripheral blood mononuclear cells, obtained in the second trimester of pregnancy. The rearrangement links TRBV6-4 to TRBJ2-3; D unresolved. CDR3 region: CASSDSSAASTDTQYF. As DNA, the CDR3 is TGTGCCAGCAGTGACTCCAGCGCCGCTAGCACAGATACGCAGTATTTT.